These 17 T cell receptor beta chains originate from one sample sequenced in a study of cytomegalovirus exposure and HLA in healthy donors. The primer mix had 60 Vbeta and 13 Jbeta primers. This table comes from immunoSEQ multiplex PCR, and its TCRdb copy is limited to in-frame clones, with some not included. Of approximately 190,000 clones listed, around four fifths were seen once; the top ten hold more than 1.5%. Sequenced: PBMCs. These receptors were collected from a man in his forties in good health and CMV-seropositive.

The gene calls are TRBV29-1 and TRBJ1-1, with no clear D. V was trimmed by 7 bases and J by 8 bases, leaving 11 bases between them. The CDR3 contains 10 residues. Germline V lookup: CDR1 SQVTM, CDR2 ANQGSEA. CDR3 sequence: CSAQGREAFF. CDR3 nucleotide sequence: TGCAGCGCTCAAGGGAGGGAAGCTTTCTTT.

This clone turned up a few times. The CDR3 sequence: CASSEGGTTTF. DNA of the CDR3: TGTGCCAGCAGTGAAGGTGGCACTACCACCTTC. The chain is built from TRBV6-1 and TRBJ1-2; the D is unclear. The V end was cut by 1 base, the J end by 13 bases, with 10 bases between. In germline, CDR1 is MNHNS, CDR2 SASEGT. This CDR3 region has 11 residues.

This chain uses TRBV11-2 with TRBJ2-7; the match to TRBD2 covers 12 bases. V trimming: 0 bases; J trimming: 2 bases; junction bases outside the gene matches: 2. The V gene's germline CDR1 is SGHAT and CDR2 FQNNGV. The CDR3 is 16 amino acids. The CDR3 here is CASSLDRLAGAYEQYF. For the CDR3, the DNA is TGTGCCAGCAGCTTAGATCGACTAGCGGGAGCCTACGAGCAGTACTTC. The full variable domain, in which reference TRBV11-2 and TRBJ2-7 provide the parts outside the CDR3, is EAGVAQSPRYKIIEKRQSVAFWCNPISGHATLYWYQQILGQGPKLLIQFQNNGVVDDSQLPKDRFSAERLKGVDSTLKIQPAKLEDSAVYLCASSLDRLAGAYEQYFGPGTRLTVT.

V is TRBV7-9 and J is TRBJ1-1; 10 bases match TRBD1. CDR1 and CDR2 from the germline V gene are SEHNR and FQNEAQ (reference sequence). J was trimmed by 8 bases and V by 2 bases; bases with no gene match: 5. This CDR3 has 14 amino acids. The CDR3 DNA follows: TGTGCCAGCAGCTTAAGCCTGGGACAGGGGGAAGCTTTCTTT. This sequence encodes CASSLSLGQGEAFF.

The chain joins TRBV30 to TRBJ1-2; no reliable D call. Germline V lookup: CDR1 GTSNPN, CDR2 SVGIG (reference sequence). This CDR3 contains 14 residues. V lost 0 bases, J lost 4 bases, and 12 bases lay in between. The CDR3 DNA reads as TGTGCCTGGAGTGTACCCGGGGTGGGCTATGGCTACACCTTC. Its protein is CAWSVPGVGYGYTF.

This rearrangement joins TRBV10-3 to TRBJ1-5; TRBD1 might be the D (6 bases). Trimming left V 6 bases short and J 8 bases short, with 14 bases between. This CDR3 has 13 amino acids. The germline V gene has CDR1 ENHRY and CDR2 SYGVKD. This CDR3 is CAISQGSREPQHF. CDR3 nucleotides: TGTGCCATCAGCCAGGGGAGTAGGGAGCCCCAGCATTTT.

This clone came up a few times. The rearrangement joins TRBV4-2 to TRBJ2-5; 9 nucleotides align to TRBD1. There are 13 residues in the CDR3. CDR1 and CDR2 (germline): LGHNA, YNFKEQ. V was clipped by 5 bases and J by 4 bases; unmatched bases: 2. The DNA of the CDR3 is TGTGCCAGCAGCGCGGACAGGGGAGAGACCCAGTACTTC. Its translation: CASSADRGETQYF.

The rearrangement links TRBV5-4 to TRBJ2-7, with D tentatively TRBD2 (5 bases). CDR1 and CDR2 (germline): SGHNT, YYREEE (reference sequence). Between the trimmed V and J ends, which lost 4 bases and 5 bases, there was a span of 16 bases. The CDR3 is made up of 14 amino acids. The DNA of the CDR3 is TGTGCCAGCAGCCCGGCCGGGATTTCAGACGAGCAGTACTTC. Translation gives CASSPAGISDEQYF. Combining the CDR3 with reference TRBV5-4 and TRBJ2-7 gives the whole variable domain ETGVTQSPTHLIKTRGQQVTLRCSSQSGHNTVSWYQQALGQGPQFIFQYYREEENGRGNFPPRFSGLQFPNYSSELNVNALELDDSALYLCASSPAGISDEQYFGPGTRLTVT.

The V call is TRBV7-6, the J call TRBJ2-3, with 8 bases fitting TRBD1. Trimming at V came to 1 base and at J to 0 bases, leaving 9 bases not matched to a gene. This CDR3 contains 18 residues. The germline V gene has CDR1 SGHVS and CDR2 FNYEAQ. CDR3 bases: TGTGCCAGCAGCTTAGACGAGAACGACAGGGGAAGCACAGATACGCAGTATTTT. It yields the protein CASSLDENDRGSTDTQYF.

This chain's CDR3 is CSVSLAGGGTGELFF. The CDR3 nucleotides read TGCAGCGTCAGCCTAGCGGGAGGCGGAACCGGGGAGCTGTTTTTT. The rearrangement links TRBV29-1 to TRBJ2-2; 11 nucleotides line up with TRBD2. CDR1 SQVTM and CDR2 ANQGSEA come from the germline V gene. The CDR3 runs to 15 residues. Unmatched junction bases numbered 8, after V lost 6 bases and J lost 5 bases.

This rearrangement joins TRBV2 to TRBJ2-1; D gene ambiguous. Germline values: CDR1 SNHLY, CDR2 FYNNEI. The length of the CDR3 is 16 residues. The germline V and J ends were trimmed by 2 bases and 0 bases, with 11 bases remaining between them. CDR3 DNA sequence: TGTGCCAGCAGTGAAAGCCGAAGAAGCTCCTACAATGAGCAGTTCTTC. Its translation is CASSESRRSSYNEQFF. Full variable domain (missing parts from reference TRBV2 and TRBJ2-1): EPEVTQTPSHQVTQMGQEVILRCVPISNHLYFYWYRQILGQKVEFLVSFYNNEISEKSEIFDDQFSVERPDGSNFTLKIRSTKLEDSAMYFCASSESRRSSYNEQFFGPGTRLTVL.

V gene TRBV5-1 combines with J gene TRBJ1-2, with 10 bases fitting TRBD1. Germline CDR1 reads SGHRS; CDR2 reads YFSETQ. V lost 0 bases and J lost 6; bases outside the gene matches: 5. The length of the CDR3 is 15 residues. This CDR3 reads CASSLGDRGPDGYTF. The CDR3 coding sequence is TGCGCCAGCAGCTTGGGTGACAGGGGGCCAGATGGCTACACCTTC.

This chain links TRBV7-2 with TRBJ2-4, with 7 positions matching TRBD1. This CDR3 is built from 16 residues. The junction had 14 bases not matched to a gene; V was cut back by 4 bases and J by 8 bases. The germline V gene has CDR1 SGHTA and CDR2 FQGNSA. The CDR3 reads CASSSEQTGVVDIQYF. The CDR3 coding sequence is TGTGCCAGCAGCTCCGAGCAAACAGGGGTTGTTGACATTCAGTACTTC.

This rearrangement joins TRBV6-5 to TRBJ1-1; 7 positions match TRBD1. CDR1 MNHEY and CDR2 SVGAGI come from the germline V gene. CDR3 length: 12 residues. V lost 5 bases to trimming and J lost 5 bases; unmatched junction nucleotides: 2. The CDR3 here is CASSDRVTEAFF. In nucleotides, the CDR3 is TGTGCCAGCAGTGACAGGGTTACTGAAGCTTTCTTT.

The chain uses TRBV2 and TRBJ2-3; tentatively, D is TRBD1 (6 bases). V lost 2 bases and J 0 bases, leaving 9 bases between the germline ends. The germline V gene has CDR1 SNHLY and CDR2 FYNNEI. This CDR3 contains 15 residues. The CDR3 loop is CASSETGQSTDTQYF. CDR3 nucleotide sequence: TGTGCCAGCAGTGAAACTGGACAGAGCACAGATACGCAGTATTTT.

The rearrangement uses TRBV6-5 and TRBJ1-1, with 10 nucleotides matching TRBD1. The V and J ends lost 2 bases and 3 bases, in that order; junction bases with no gene match: 3. Germline V CDR1 and CDR2: MNHEY, SVGAGI. The CDR3 runs 15 residues. The CDR3 bases are TGTGCCAGCAGTTACCGTGGACAGGGGGACACTGAAGCTTTCTTT. Protein product: CASSYRGQGDTEAFF.

This clone was seen more than once but under ten times. The chain carries TRBV2 and TRBJ1-1; TRBD1 matches 8 bases. Germline CDR1 reads SNHLY; CDR2 reads FYNNEI. V trimming: 8 bases; J trimming: 6 bases; junction bases outside the gene matches: 14. The CDR3 contains 15 residues. CDR3: CASSRDRLIIAEAFF. The CDR3 nucleotides are TGTGCCAGCTCCCGGGACAGGTTAATAATTGCTGAAGCTTTCTTT.